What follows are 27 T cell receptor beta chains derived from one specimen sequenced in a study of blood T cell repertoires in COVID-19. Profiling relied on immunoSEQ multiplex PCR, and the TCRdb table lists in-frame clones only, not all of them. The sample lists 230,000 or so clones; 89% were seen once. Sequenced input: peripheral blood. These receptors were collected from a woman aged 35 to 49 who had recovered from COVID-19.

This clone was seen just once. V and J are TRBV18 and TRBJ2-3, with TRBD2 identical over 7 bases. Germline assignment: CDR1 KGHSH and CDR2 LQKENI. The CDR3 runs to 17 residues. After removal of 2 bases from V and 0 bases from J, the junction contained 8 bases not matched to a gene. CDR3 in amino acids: CASSPRAGAASTDTQYF. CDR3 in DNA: TGTGCCAGCTCACCAAGGGCGGGAGCGGCCAGCACAGATACGCAGTATTTT.

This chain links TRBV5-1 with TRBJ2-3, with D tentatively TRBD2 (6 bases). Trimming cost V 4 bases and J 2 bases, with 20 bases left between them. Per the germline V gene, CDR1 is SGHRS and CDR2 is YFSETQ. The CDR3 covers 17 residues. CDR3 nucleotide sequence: TGCGCCAGCAGCACGCGATGGACGGGGGACCACACAGATACGCAGTATTTT. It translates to CASSTRWTGDHTDTQYF.

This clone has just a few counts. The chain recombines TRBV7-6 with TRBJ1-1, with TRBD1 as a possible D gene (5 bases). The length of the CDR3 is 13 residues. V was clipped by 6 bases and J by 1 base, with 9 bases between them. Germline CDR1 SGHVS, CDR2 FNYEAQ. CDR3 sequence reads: CASSYGQNTEAFF. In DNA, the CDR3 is TGTGCCAGCAGTTACGGACAGAACACTGAAGCTTTCTTT.

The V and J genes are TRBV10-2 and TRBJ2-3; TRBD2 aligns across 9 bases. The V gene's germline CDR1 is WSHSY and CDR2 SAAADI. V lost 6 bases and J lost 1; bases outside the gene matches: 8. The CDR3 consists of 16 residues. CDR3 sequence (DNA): TGCGCCAGCAGACAAAGACTAGCGGAAGGCACAGATACGCAGTATTTT. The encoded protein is CASRQRLAEGTDTQYF.

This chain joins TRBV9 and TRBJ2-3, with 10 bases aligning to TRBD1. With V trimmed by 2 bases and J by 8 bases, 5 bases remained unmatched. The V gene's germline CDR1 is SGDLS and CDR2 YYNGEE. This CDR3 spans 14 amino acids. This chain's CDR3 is CASSVGQGEGTQYF. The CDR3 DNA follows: TGTGCCAGCAGCGTCGGACAGGGGGAGGGTACGCAGTATTTT.

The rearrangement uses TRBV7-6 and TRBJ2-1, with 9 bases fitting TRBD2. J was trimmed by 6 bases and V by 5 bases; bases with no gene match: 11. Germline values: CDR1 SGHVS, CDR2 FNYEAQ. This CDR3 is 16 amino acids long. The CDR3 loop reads CASSPLGGGAANEQFF. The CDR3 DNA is TGTGCCAGCAGCCCGTTGGGCGGGGGGGCCGCCAATGAGCAGTTCTTC.

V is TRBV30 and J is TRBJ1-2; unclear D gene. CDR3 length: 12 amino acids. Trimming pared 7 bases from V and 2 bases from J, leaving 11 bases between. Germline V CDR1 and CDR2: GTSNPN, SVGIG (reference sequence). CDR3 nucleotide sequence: TGTGCCTCGGGCTCGGTGAACTATGGCTACACCTTC. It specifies CASGSVNYGYTF.

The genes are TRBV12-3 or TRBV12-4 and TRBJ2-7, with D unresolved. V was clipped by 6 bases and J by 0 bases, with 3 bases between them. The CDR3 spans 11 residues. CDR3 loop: CASSSSYEQYF. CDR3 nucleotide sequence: TGTGCCAGCAGCTCCTCCTACGAGCAGTACTTC.

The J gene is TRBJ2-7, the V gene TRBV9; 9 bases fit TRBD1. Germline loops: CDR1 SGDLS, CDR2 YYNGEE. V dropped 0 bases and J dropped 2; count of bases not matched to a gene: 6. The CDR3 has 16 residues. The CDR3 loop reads CASSVEVGQGPYEQYF. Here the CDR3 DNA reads TGTGCCAGCAGCGTAGAGGTGGGACAGGGTCCCTACGAGCAGTACTTC.

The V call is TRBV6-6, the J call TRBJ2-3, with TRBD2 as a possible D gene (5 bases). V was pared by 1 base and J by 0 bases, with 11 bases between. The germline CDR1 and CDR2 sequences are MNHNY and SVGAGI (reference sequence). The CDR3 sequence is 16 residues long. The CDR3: CASSYYLAKSTDTQYF. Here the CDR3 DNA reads TGTGCCAGCAGTTACTATCTAGCAAAGAGCACAGATACGCAGTATTTT.

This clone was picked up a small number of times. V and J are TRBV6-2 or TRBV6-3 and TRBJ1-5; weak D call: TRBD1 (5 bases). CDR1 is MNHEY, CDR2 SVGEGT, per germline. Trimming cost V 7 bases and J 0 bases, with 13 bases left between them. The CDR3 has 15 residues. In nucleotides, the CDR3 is TGTGCCAGCAACCCACCGGGACTTAGCAATCAGCCCCAGCATTTT. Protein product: CASNPPGLSNQPQHF.

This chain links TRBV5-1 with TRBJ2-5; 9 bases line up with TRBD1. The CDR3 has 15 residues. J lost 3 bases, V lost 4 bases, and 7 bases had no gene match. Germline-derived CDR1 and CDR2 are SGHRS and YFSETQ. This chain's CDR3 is CASSEAGTGKETQYF. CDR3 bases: TGCGCCAGCAGCGAAGCCGGGACAGGGAAAGAGACCCAGTACTTC. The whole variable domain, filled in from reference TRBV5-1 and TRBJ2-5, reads KAGVTQTPRYLIKTRGQQVTLSCSPISGHRSVSWYQQTPGQGLQFLFEYFSETQRNKGNFPGRFSGRQFSNSRSEMNVSTLELGDSALYLCASSEAGTGKETQYFGPGTRLLVL.

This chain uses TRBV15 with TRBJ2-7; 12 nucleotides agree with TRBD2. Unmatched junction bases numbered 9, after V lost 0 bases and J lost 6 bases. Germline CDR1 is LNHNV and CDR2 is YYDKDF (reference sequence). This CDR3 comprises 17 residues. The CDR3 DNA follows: TGTGCCACCAGCAGAGACCTAGCGGGAGGGCCACACCGCGAGCAGTACGTC. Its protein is CATSRDLAGGPHREQYV.

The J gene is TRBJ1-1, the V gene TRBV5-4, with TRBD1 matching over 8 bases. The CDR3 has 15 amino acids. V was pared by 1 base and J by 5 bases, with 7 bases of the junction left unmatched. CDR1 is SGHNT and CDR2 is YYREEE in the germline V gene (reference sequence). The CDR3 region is CASSLPTGVGTEAFF. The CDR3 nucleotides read TGTGCCAGCAGCTTGCCGACAGGGGTGGGGACTGAAGCTTTCTTT.

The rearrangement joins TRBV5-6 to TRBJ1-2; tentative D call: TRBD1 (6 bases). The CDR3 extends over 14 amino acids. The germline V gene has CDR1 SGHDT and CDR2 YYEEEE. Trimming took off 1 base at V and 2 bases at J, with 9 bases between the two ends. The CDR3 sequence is CASSLTGNNYGYTF. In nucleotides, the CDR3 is TGTGCCAGCAGCTTGACAGGGAACAACTATGGCTACACCTTC.

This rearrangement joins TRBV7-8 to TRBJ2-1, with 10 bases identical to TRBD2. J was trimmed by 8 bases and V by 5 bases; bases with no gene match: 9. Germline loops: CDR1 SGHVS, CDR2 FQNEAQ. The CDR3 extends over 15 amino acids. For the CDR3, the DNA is TGTGCCAGCAGCATAAGCGGGAGGGGGGGTCATGAGCAGTTCTTC. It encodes CASSISGRGGHEQFF.

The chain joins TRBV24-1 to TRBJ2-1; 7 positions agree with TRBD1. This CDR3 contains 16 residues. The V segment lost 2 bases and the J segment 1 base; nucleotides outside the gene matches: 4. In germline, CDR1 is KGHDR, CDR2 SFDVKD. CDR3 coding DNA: TGTGCCACCAGTGATTCCGTGACAGGGTCCTACAATGAGCAGTTCTTC. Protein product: CATSDSVTGSYNEQFF.

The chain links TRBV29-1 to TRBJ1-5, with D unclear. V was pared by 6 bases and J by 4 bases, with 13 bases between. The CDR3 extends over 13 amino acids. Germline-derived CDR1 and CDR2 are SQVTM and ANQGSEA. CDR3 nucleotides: TGCAGCGTGGAAATTACTGTGAATCAGCCCCAGCATTTT. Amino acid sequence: CSVEITVNQPQHF.

CDR3 residues: CASSVRGSPSKNIQYF. In DNA form, the CDR3 reads TGCGCCAGCAGCGTCCGGGGTTCCCCCTCCAAAAACATTCAGTACTTC. This chain links TRBV5-1 with TRBJ2-4; possibly TRBD2 for D (5 bases). Germline values: CDR1 SGHRS, CDR2 YFSETQ. CDR3 length equals 16 residues. V was cut by 4 bases and J by 2 bases, with 16 bases left in between. Together with reference TRBV5-1 and TRBJ2-4, the CDR3 gives the full variable domain: KAGVTQTPRYLIKTRGQQVTLSCSPISGHRSVSWYQQTPGQGLQFLFEYFSETQRNKGNFPGRFSGRQFSNSRSEMNVSTLELGDSALYLCASSVRGSPSKNIQYFGAGTRLSVL.

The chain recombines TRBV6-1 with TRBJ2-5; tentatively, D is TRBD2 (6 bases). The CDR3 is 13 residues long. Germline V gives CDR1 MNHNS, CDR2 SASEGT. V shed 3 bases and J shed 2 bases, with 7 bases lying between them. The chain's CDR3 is CASSEGGQETQYF. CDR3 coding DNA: TGTGCCAGCAGTGAGGGGGGACAAGAGACCCAGTACTTC.

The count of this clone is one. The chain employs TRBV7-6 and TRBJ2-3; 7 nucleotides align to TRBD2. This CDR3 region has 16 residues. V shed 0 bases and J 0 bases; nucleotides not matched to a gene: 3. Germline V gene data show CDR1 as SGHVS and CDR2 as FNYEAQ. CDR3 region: CASSLAPAGSTDTQYF. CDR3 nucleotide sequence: TGTGCCAGCAGCTTAGCACCAGCGGGGAGCACAGATACGCAGTATTTT.

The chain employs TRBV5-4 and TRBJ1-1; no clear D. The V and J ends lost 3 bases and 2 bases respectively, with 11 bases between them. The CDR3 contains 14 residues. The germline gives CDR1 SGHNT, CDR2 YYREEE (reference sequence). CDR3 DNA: TGTGCCAGCAGCTGGGCGACGGTTAACACTGAAGCTTTCTTT. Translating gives CASSWATVNTEAFF.

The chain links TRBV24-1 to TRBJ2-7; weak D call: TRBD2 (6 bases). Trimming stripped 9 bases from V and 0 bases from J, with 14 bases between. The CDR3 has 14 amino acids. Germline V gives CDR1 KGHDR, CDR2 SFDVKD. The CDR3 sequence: CATLPDGSSYEQYV. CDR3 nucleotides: TGTGCCACCCTACCCGACGGGAGCTCCTACGAGCAGTACGTC.

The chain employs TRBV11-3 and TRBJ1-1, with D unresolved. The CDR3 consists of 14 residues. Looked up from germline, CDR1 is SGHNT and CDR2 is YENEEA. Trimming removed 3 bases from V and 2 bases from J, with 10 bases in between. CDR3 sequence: CASSFAQINTEAFF. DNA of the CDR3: TGTGCCAGCAGCTTTGCACAGATAAACACTGAAGCTTTCTTT.

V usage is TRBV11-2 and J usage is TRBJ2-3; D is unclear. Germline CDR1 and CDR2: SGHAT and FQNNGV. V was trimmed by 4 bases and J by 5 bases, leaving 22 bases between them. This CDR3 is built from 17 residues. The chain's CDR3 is CASSSERTPLSRDTQYF. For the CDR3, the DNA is TGTGCCAGCAGCTCAGAACGTACGCCGTTAAGCCGAGATACGCAGTATTTT. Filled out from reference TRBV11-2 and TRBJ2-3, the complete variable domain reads EAGVAQSPRYKIIEKRQSVAFWCNPISGHATLYWYQQILGQGPKLLIQFQNNGVVDDSQLPKDRFSAERLKGVDSTLKIQPAKLEDSAVYLCASSSERTPLSRDTQYFGPGTRLTVL.

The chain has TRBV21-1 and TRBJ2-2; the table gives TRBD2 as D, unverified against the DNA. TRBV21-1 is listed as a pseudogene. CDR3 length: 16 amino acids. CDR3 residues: CASSKKGGLTTGELFF. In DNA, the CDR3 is TGTGCCAGCAGCAAAAAGGGCGGGCTAACCACCGGGGAGCTGTTTTTT.

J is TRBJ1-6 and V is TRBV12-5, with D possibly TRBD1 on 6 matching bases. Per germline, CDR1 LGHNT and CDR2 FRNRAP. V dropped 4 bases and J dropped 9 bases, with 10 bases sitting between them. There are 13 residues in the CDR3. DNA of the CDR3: TGTGCTAGTGGTTCTGGCAGGGGTTCACCCCTCCACTTT. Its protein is CASGSGRGSPLHF.